The 29 T cell receptor beta chains listed next were all sequenced from one sample in a study of blood T cell repertoires in COVID-19. Sequenced by immunoSEQ multiplex PCR; TCRdb stores in-frame clones only, minus some. The sample shows about 42,000 clones, roughly 90% of them seen only once. Specimen: peripheral blood. The receptor source for this set is a man aged 65 to 85 with active COVID-19.

In its sample, this clone was seen once. J is TRBJ2-3 and V is TRBV5-8, with D maybe TRBD1 (6 bases). CDR1 and CDR2 (germline): SGHTS, YDEGEE. Trimming shortened V by 9 bases and J by 2 bases, and 13 bases separated the two germline ends. This CDR3 region has 13 residues. CDR3 bases: TGTGCCATCGGGACACCCACCACAGATACGCAGTATTTT. Residues: CAIGTPTTDTQYF. Drawing the rest from reference TRBV5-8 and TRBJ2-3, the complete variable domain is EAGVTQSPTHLIKTRGQQATLRCSPISGHTSVYWYQQALGLGLQFLLWYDEGEERNRGNFPPRFSGRQFPNYSSELNVNALELEDSALYLCAIGTPTTDTQYFGPGTRLTVL.

The chain carries TRBV18 and TRBJ1-4, with 7 bases aligning to TRBD1. Looked up from germline, CDR1 is KGHSH and CDR2 is LQKENI. The CDR3 contains 15 residues. V shed 4 bases and J 1 base; nucleotides not matched to a gene: 3. For the CDR3, the DNA is TGTGCCAGCTCACTTAACAGGGGAACTAATGAAAAACTGTTTTTT. This gives the protein CASSLNRGTNEKLFF.

In its sample, this clone was seen once. The chain carries TRBV9 and TRBJ2-1; TRBD2 agrees at 10 bases. From germline, CDR1 is SGDLS and CDR2 YYNGEE. V lost 4 bases, J lost 10 bases, and 11 bases stayed unmatched. The length of the CDR3 is 15 residues. The CDR3 bases are TGTGCCAGCAGCCGAGCGAGCGGGGGGGCTGTGGAGCAGTTCTTC. Its translation: CASSRASGGAVEQFF.

The DNA for the CDR3 is TGTGCCAGCAGCCAAGATCGGGGGACAGGGGTCTATGAGCAGTTCTTC. Translated: CASSQDRGTGVYEQFF. The V gene is TRBV4-2, the J gene TRBJ2-1; 10 bases map to TRBD1. The germline gives CDR1 LGHNA, CDR2 YNFKEQ. This CDR3 spans 16 amino acids. V lost 0 bases to trimming and J lost 8 bases; unmatched junction nucleotides: 7.

The chain has TRBV4-3 and TRBJ2-1; TRBD2 aligns across 7 bases. V shed 1 base and J 0 bases; nucleotides not matched to a gene: 6. This CDR3 has 17 amino acids. CDR1 LGHNA and CDR2 YSLEER come from the germline V gene. This chain's CDR3 is CASSQGRRGSSYNEQFF. The CDR3 bases are TGCGCCAGCAGCCAAGGGCGTCGCGGGAGCTCCTACAATGAGCAGTTCTTC.

V and J are TRBV28 and TRBJ2-5, with 10 bases identical to TRBD1. There are 13 residues in the CDR3. The germline V gene has CDR1 MDHEN and CDR2 SYDVKM. V was clipped by 10 bases and J by 5 bases; unmatched bases: 7. CDR3 amino acids: CAILGDRGETQYF. The CDR3 nucleotides read TGTGCCATCCTCGGGGACAGGGGTGAGACCCAGTACTTC.

This chain links TRBV30 with TRBJ2-3, with a tentative D call TRBD1 (6 bases). Germline CDR1 is GTSNPN and CDR2 is SVGIG (reference sequence). The CDR3 is made up of 14 amino acids. Trimming took off 2 bases at V and 3 bases at J, with 12 bases between the two ends. CDR3 DNA: TGTGCCTGGAGTTATGGCAGGGGAACAGATACGCAGTATTTT. It translates to CAWSYGRGTDTQYF. Based on the CDR3 plus reference TRBV30 and TRBJ2-3, the full variable domain is SQTIHQWPATLVQPVGSPLSLECTVEGTSNPNLYWYRQAAGRGLQLLFYSVGIGQISSEVPQNLSASRPQDRQFILSSKKLLLSDSGFYLCAWSYGRGTDTQYFGPGTRLTVL.

This sequence joins TRBV5-1 and TRBJ2-1, with D possibly matching TRBD2 (7 bases). This CDR3 is built from 16 residues. V shed 4 bases and J shed 10 bases, with 24 bases lying between them. Germline assignment: CDR1 SGHRS and CDR2 YFSETQ. The CDR3 sequence: CASSLAGAGGVHEQFF. The CDR3 nucleotides read TGCGCCAGCAGCCTCGCGGGGGCTGGGGGGGTTCACGAGCAGTTCTTC.

The gene calls are TRBV5-5 and TRBJ1-6, with unresolved D. V lost 4 bases and J 8 bases, leaving 16 bases between the germline ends. Looked up from germline, CDR1 is SGHKS and CDR2 is YYEKEE (reference sequence). CDR3 size: 15 residues. CDR3 nucleotides: TGTGCCAGCAGCCTCAGGTATGGTCTGGATTCACCCCTCCACTTT. It yields the protein CASSLRYGLDSPLHF.

The chain links TRBV6-2 or TRBV6-3 to TRBJ2-3; 11 nucleotides align to TRBD2. The CDR3 extends over 16 amino acids. Looked up from germline, CDR1 is MNHEY and CDR2 is SVGEGT. Losses at the gene ends were 4 bases for V and 2 bases for J; bases not matched to a gene: 5. CDR3 DNA sequence: TGTGCCAGCAGTTCCGGACTAGCGGGTTACACAGATACGCAGTATTTT. It codes for CASSSGLAGYTDTQYF.

This rearrangement joins TRBV6-5 to TRBJ2-1; 7 bases line up with TRBD1. With 2 bases clipped from V and 7 bases from J, the junction kept 8 bases outside the gene matches. Germline V gives CDR1 MNHEY, CDR2 SVGAGI. CDR3 length: 15 residues. For the CDR3, the DNA is TGTGCCAGCAGTTACACGGACTCACAGGGGAATGAGCAGTTCTTC. Translated, it gives CASSYTDSQGNEQFF.

This chain uses TRBV6-5 with TRBJ1-1, with 9 bases that match TRBD1. After removal of 6 bases from V and 1 base from J, the junction contained 6 bases not matched to a gene. Germline assignment: CDR1 MNHEY and CDR2 SVGAGI. The CDR3 extends over 15 amino acids. CDR3 DNA sequence: TGTGCCAGCAGGGACAGGGGCGGGGGGAACACTGAAGCTTTCTTT. This translates into CASRDRGGGNTEAFF.

The gene calls are TRBV11-3 and TRBJ2-1; D remains unclear. V gave up 1 base and J gave up 8 bases, with 12 bases separating them. The CDR3 consists of 14 residues. Germline CDR1 reads SGHNT; CDR2 reads YENEEA. CDR3 in amino acids: CASSLVSLSDEQFF. The CDR3 bases are TGTGCCAGCAGCTTAGTGTCACTCTCGGATGAGCAGTTCTTC.

This clone was recorded only once. The rearrangement links TRBV5-5 to TRBJ1-6, with TRBD1 identical over 7 bases. V gave up 6 bases and J gave up 0 bases; unmatched junction bases: 0. The length of the CDR3 is 14 residues. Germline V lookup: CDR1 SGHKS, CDR2 YYEKEE (reference sequence). CDR3 sequence reads: CASNRGSYNSPLHF. The CDR3 region has the DNA TGTGCCAGCAACAGGGGCTCCTATAATTCACCCCTCCACTTT. The whole variable domain, remainder taken from reference TRBV5-5 and TRBJ1-6, is DAGVTQSPTHLIKTRGQQVTLRCSPISGHKSVSWYQQVLGQGPQFIFQYYEKEERGRGNFPDRFSARQFPNYSSELNVNALLLGDSALYLCASNRGSYNSPLHFGNGTRLTVT.

This rearrangement joins TRBV28 to TRBJ2-5; 8 nucleotides match TRBD2. The CDR3 length is 18 residues. The germline V gene has CDR1 MDHEN and CDR2 SYDVKM. Trimming at V came to 5 bases and at J to 1 base, leaving 15 bases not matched to a gene. DNA for the CDR3: TGTGCCAGCAGTGACCCCCGGGGGGCGGGGGGCTTCCAAGAGACCCAGTACTTC. This translates into CASSDPRGAGGFQETQYF.

The gene calls are TRBV6-4 and TRBJ2-1, with 7 bases fitting TRBD1. The CDR3 contains 15 residues. The V gene's germline CDR1 is MRHNA and CDR2 SNTAGT. With 2 bases clipped from V and 5 bases from J, the junction kept 6 bases outside the gene matches. The CDR3 loop is CASSDTGTVHNEQFF. The CDR3 region has the DNA TGTGCCAGCAGTGACACCGGGACAGTCCACAATGAGCAGTTCTTC.

The rearrangement joins TRBV12-3 or TRBV12-4 to TRBJ1-1; possible D gene TRBD1, 5 bases. Trimming cost V 3 bases and J 4 bases, with 9 bases left between them. The CDR3 length is 13 residues. CDR3 amino acids: CASSFRVGTEAFF. CDR3 DNA: TGTGCCAGCAGTTTCAGGGTGGGCACTGAAGCTTTCTTT.

The chain joins TRBV27 to TRBJ2-7, with D unclear. Germline CDR1 reads MNHEY; CDR2 reads SMNVEV (reference sequence). This CDR3 has 14 amino acids. Trimming pared 8 bases from V and 4 bases from J, leaving 18 bases between. CDR3 nucleotides: TGTGCCAGCCGTCGGCAGCCCCTCGGGTACGAGCAGTACTTC. The encoded protein is CASRRQPLGYEQYF.

This chain connects TRBV3-1 (or the pseudogene TRBV3-2) to TRBJ2-5, with 8 bases aligning to TRBD2. The CDR3 spans 18 residues. Germline V CDR1 and CDR2: LGHDT, YNNKEL (reference sequence). Unmatched junction bases numbered 10, after V lost 0 bases and J lost 1 base. CDR3 nucleotide sequence: TGTGCCAGCAGCCAAGACACAGGCGGGGGGCCCCGCCAAGAGACCCAGTACTTC. Residues: CASSQDTGGGPRQETQYF.

The chain couples TRBV25-1 to TRBJ2-7, with a possible D match to TRBD2 (6 bases). This CDR3 is built from 15 residues. Germline V lookup: CDR1 MGHDK, CDR2 SYGVNS. Trimming took 7 bases from V and 3 from J, leaving 19 bases between them. In DNA, the CDR3 is TGTGCCAGCACCCCTTCCGGGCCGGGGGTCTACGAGCAGTACTTC. Amino acid sequence: CASTPSGPGVYEQYF.

This clone was seen just once. The chain couples TRBV18 to TRBJ1-3; no reliable D call. V gave up 3 bases and J gave up 0 bases, with 9 bases separating them. CDR3 size: 15 residues. Germline V gene data show CDR1 as KGHSH and CDR2 as LQKENI. The DNA for the CDR3 is TGTGCCAGCTCACCGCCCGGTCTCTCTGGAAACACCATATATTTT. This sequence encodes CASSPPGLSGNTIYF.

V is TRBV7-3 and J is TRBJ2-1; D might be TRBD2 (5 bases). The CDR3 sequence is 16 residues long. Looked up from germline, CDR1 is SGHTA and CDR2 is FQGTGA. Trimming removed 3 bases at V and 9 bases at J, with 21 bases between. CDR3 amino acids: CASSLMPLGLGSEQFF. The CDR3 DNA follows: TGTGCCAGCAGCTTGATGCCCCTAGGTCTGGGGAGTGAGCAGTTCTTC.

The V gene is TRBV9, the J gene TRBJ2-3; tentatively, D is TRBD1 (5 bases). Trimming left V 0 bases short and J 2 bases short, with 10 bases between. The CDR3 totals 15 residues. Looked up from germline, CDR1 is SGDLS and CDR2 is YYNGEE. The CDR3 loop is CASSVGQGNTDTQYF. CDR3 nucleotides: TGTGCCAGCAGCGTAGGGCAGGGTAACACAGATACGCAGTATTTT.

The rearrangement uses TRBV5-4 and TRBJ2-1, with a possible D match to TRBD2 (6 bases). Germline V gives CDR1 SGHNT, CDR2 YYREEE (reference sequence). Deletions cut 0 bases from V and 5 bases from J, with 12 bases between. This CDR3 has 15 amino acids. CDR3 DNA: TGTGCCAGCAGCTTGGATGGCGGGGTCCACAATGAGCAGTTCTTC. Its protein is CASSLDGGVHNEQFF.

For the CDR3, the DNA is TGTGCCAGCAGTCCCATAGCGGGAGTCTACAATGAGCAGTTCTTC. Its protein product is CASSPIAGVYNEQFF. The chain links TRBV7-2 to TRBJ2-1; 9 bases are shared with TRBD2. V lost 6 bases to trimming and J lost 3 bases; unmatched junction nucleotides: 6. The CDR3 is 15 residues long. The germline V gene has CDR1 SGHTA and CDR2 FQGNSA. Combining the CDR3 with reference TRBV7-2 and TRBJ2-1 gives the whole variable domain GAGVSQSPSNKVTEKGKDVELRCDPISGHTALYWYRQSLGQGLEFLIYFQGNSAPDKSGLPSDRFSAERTGGSVSTLTIQRTQQEDSAVYLCASSPIAGVYNEQFFGPGTRLTVL.

The chain has TRBV7-2 and TRBJ2-1; D possibly corresponds to TRBD2 (6 bases). Trimming removed 1 base at V and 1 base at J, with 11 bases between. The CDR3 has 16 amino acids. The germline V gene has CDR1 SGHTA and CDR2 FQGNSA. The CDR3 reads CASSLVAGPSYNEQFF. DNA for the CDR3: TGTGCCAGCAGCTTAGTTGCGGGGCCTTCCTACAATGAGCAGTTCTTC.

Only one count was recorded for this clone. The gene calls are TRBV18 and TRBJ2-1, with 8 bases lining up with TRBD2. Trimming took 3 bases from V and 0 from J; bases not matched to a gene: 7. Germline lookup yields CDR1 KGHSH and CDR2 LQKENI. CDR3 length: 17 residues. The CDR3 loop is CASSPPGGSSSYNEQFF. The DNA of the CDR3 is TGTGCCAGCTCACCCCCGGGGGGGTCGAGCTCCTACAATGAGCAGTTCTTC.

The chain joins TRBV3-1 (or the pseudogene TRBV3-2) to TRBJ1-1; D ambiguous. Germline V lookup: CDR1 LGHDT, CDR2 YNNKEL (reference sequence). The CDR3 is made up of 15 amino acids. The V end was cut by 0 bases, the J end by 6 bases, with 14 bases between. The CDR3 coding sequence is TGTGCCAGCAGCCAAGATTCCAGACTCCTGGCTGAAGCTTTCTTT. Its protein is CASSQDSRLLAEAFF.

This chain uses TRBV27 with TRBJ1-2, with 8 bases that match TRBD1. Germline V lookup: CDR1 MNHEY, CDR2 SMNVEV (reference sequence). The CDR3 has 15 residues. J lost 4 bases, V lost 6 bases, and 10 bases had no gene match. CDR3 DNA: TGTGCCAGCAGCTTCGGACAGGGAGGTCCCTATGGCTACACCTTC. This encodes CASSFGQGGPYGYTF.